This TCR beta chain was recovered during a study of T cell changes during pregnancy in multiple sclerosis. The CDR3 runs 17 residues. Germline V gene data show CDR1 as SGHKS and CDR2 as YYEKEE (reference sequence). V lost 4 bases and J lost 6; bases outside the gene matches: 9. Sequencing used immunoSEQ multiplex PCR; TCRdb keeps in-frame clones, though not all of them. The table shows tens of thousands of clones, with less than 90% occurring only once. The sequence was collected from a female donor with multiple sclerosis, enrolled in a pregnancy study. The V gene is TRBV5-5, the J gene TRBJ2-1, with 14 bases lining up with TRBD2. This specimen was CD4+ T cells from peripheral blood mononuclear cells, taken before pregnancy. The CDR3 is CASSPGLAGVGTNEQFF. CDR3 nucleotide sequence: TGTGCCAGCAGCCCGGGACTAGCGGGAGTCGGAACCAATGAGCAGTTCTTC.